One sample yielded the 24 T cell receptor beta chains listed below, sequenced in a study of graft-versus-host responses after intestinal transplantation (dated by TCRdb to the early 2020s). The library was generated by the immunoSEQ multiplex PCR assay. TCRdb mirrors the immuneACCESS table, restricted to in-frame sequences. Some clones are absent from its copies; in checked studies, under half trace to an unresolved V gene, and the reason for the others is unknown. The sample yields tens of thousands of clones; around 86% were counted once. The ten largest clones capture 3.5% of the sample. The source was PBMCs, collected 1070 days after transplant. These receptors were taken from a human patient who received an intestinal transplant, so some T cells may come from the graft donor.

The chain is built from TRBV19 and TRBJ1-5; 7 positions agree with TRBD1. Germline V CDR1 and CDR2: LNHDA, SQIVND (reference sequence). The CDR3 has 17 amino acids. Unmatched junction bases numbered 21, after V lost 6 bases and J lost 10 bases. Here the CDR3 DNA reads TGTGCCAGTAGGGATTACCAACAGGGGATCGATTCCGGACCCCAGCATTTT. This sequence encodes CASRDYQQGIDSGPQHF.

This clone has just one count. This sequence joins TRBV4-1 and TRBJ2-2; 7 bases map to TRBD1. J was trimmed by 7 bases and V by 2 bases; bases with no gene match: 4. The CDR3 is made up of 14 amino acids. Germline CDR1 MGHRA, CDR2 YSYEKL. The CDR3 region is CASSQPTGFGELFF. The CDR3 bases are TGCGCCAGCAGCCAACCGACAGGGTTCGGGGAGCTGTTTTTT.

The genes are TRBV7-9 and TRBJ2-7; unclear D gene. The germline gives CDR1 SEHNR, CDR2 FQNEAQ (reference sequence). Trimming removed 0 bases at V and 4 bases at J, with 7 bases between. The CDR3 runs 13 residues. The CDR3 DNA reads TGTGCCAGCAGCTTAGCGGTGGATTACGAGCAGTACTTC. Its translation is CASSLAVDYEQYF.

V and J are TRBV9 and TRBJ1-2; 7 bases match TRBD1. The CDR3 has 14 amino acids. With V trimmed by 4 bases and J by 3 bases, 6 bases remained unmatched. Per the germline V gene, CDR1 is SGDLS and CDR2 is YYNGEE. CDR3 coding DNA: TGTGCCAGCAGCCCGACAACAGGGGACTATGGCTACACCTTC. This gives the protein CASSPTTGDYGYTF.

This sequence joins TRBV5-1 and TRBJ2-1; 8 bases align to TRBD2. This CDR3 has 15 amino acids. The ends lost 3 bases at V and 10 bases at J; junction bases unmatched: 12. Per the germline V gene, CDR1 is SGHRS and CDR2 is YFSETQ. The CDR3 loop is CASSSLSGREEEQFF. The DNA for the CDR3 is TGCGCCAGCAGCTCATTAAGCGGGAGAGAAGAGGAGCAGTTCTTC.

The chain links TRBV9 to TRBJ2-3; possibly TRBD2 for D (6 bases). With 0 bases removed from V and 2 bases from J, the gap between germline ends came to 10 bases. The CDR3 length is 15 residues. Germline V lookup: CDR1 SGDLS, CDR2 YYNGEE. The CDR3 loop is CASSVGAGPTDTQYF. Written as DNA, the CDR3 is TGTGCCAGCAGCGTAGGAGCGGGCCCCACAGATACGCAGTATTTT.

The rearrangement links TRBV6-6 to TRBJ1-6; the D is unclear. CDR3 length: 14 amino acids. Germline V gene lookup returns CDR1 MNHNY and CDR2 SVGAGI (reference sequence). Trimming took off 2 bases at V and 7 bases at J, with 9 bases between the two ends. This CDR3 is CASSYQEPNSPLHF. The DNA for the CDR3 is TGTGCCAGCAGTTACCAGGAGCCAAATTCACCCCTCCACTTT.

As for this clone: As the CDR3 is not closed by the conserved phenylalanine or tryptophan, this likely results from a read error. This chain links TRBV19 with TRBJ1-1; D is undetermined. V was shortened by 7 bases and J by 5 bases, with 17 bases between the two germline ends. The CDR3 sequence is 14 residues long. CDR1 is LNHDA, CDR2 SQIVND, per germline (reference sequence). In nucleotides, the CDR3 is TGTGCCAGTAAGTTCTCTGGGAGAGGGACTGAAGCTTTCCTT. Protein sequence: CASKFSGRGTEAFL.

J is TRBJ2-5 and V is TRBV7-8; 12 bases are shared with TRBD2. Germline V CDR1 and CDR2: SGHVS, FQNEAQ. The CDR3 totals 17 residues. V was pared by 2 bases and J by 5 bases, with 9 bases of the junction left unmatched. The CDR3 bases are TGTGCCAGCAGCTTATATGGCCTAGCGGGAGGGCCGGAGACCCAGTACTTC. This encodes CASSLYGLAGGPETQYF.

The chain uses TRBV4-1 and TRBJ2-3; 11 bases match TRBD1. J lost 6 bases, V lost 5 bases, and 10 bases had no gene match. Germline V gene data show CDR1 as MGHRA and CDR2 as YSYEKL. CDR3 length: 16 amino acids. The DNA for the CDR3 is TGCGCCAGCAGCACTAGACCGGGACAGGGGGTGGATACGCAGTATTTT. This sequence encodes CASSTRPGQGVDTQYF.

CDR3 sequence reads: CASSLGAGDSNEQFF. For the CDR3, the DNA is TGTGCCAGCAGCTTAGGGGCAGGGGACTCTAATGAGCAGTTCTTC. The chain joins TRBV7-6 to TRBJ2-1; the D call may be TRBD1 or TRBD2 (6 bases each). Germline V CDR1 and CDR2: SGHVS, FNYEAQ. CDR3 length equals 15 residues. Between the trimmed V and J ends, which lost 1 base and 7 bases, there was a span of 14 bases.

The chain is built from TRBV4-1 and TRBJ2-1; 8 nucleotides line up with TRBD2. V lost 1 base and J lost 0; bases outside the gene matches: 5. Germline V gene lookup returns CDR1 MGHRA and CDR2 YSYEKL. This CDR3 is 17 amino acids long. CDR3 region: CASSQGPAGDSYNEQFF. The CDR3, as DNA: TGCGCCAGCAGCCAAGGCCCAGCGGGGGACTCCTACAATGAGCAGTTCTTC.

Here the CDR3 reads CASSSTRTSGTYEQYF. The CDR3 DNA reads TGTGCCAGCAGCTCCACCAGGACTAGCGGGACTTACGAGCAGTACTTC. The chain carries TRBV13 and TRBJ2-7; TRBD2 matches at 12 bases. The germline V gene has CDR1 PRHDT and CDR2 FYEKMQ (reference sequence). V was pared by 4 bases and J by 4 bases, with 8 bases of the junction left unmatched. The CDR3 runs to 16 residues.

This clone has only one observation. The chain recombines TRBV27 with TRBJ2-2, with TRBD2 matching over 10 bases. The CDR3 has 16 residues. The V gene's germline CDR1 is MNHEY and CDR2 SMNVEV (reference sequence). V was pared by 2 bases and J by 4 bases, with 4 bases of the junction left unmatched. The CDR3 here is CASSLTLAGPTGELFF. CDR3 coding DNA: TGTGCCAGCAGTTTAACACTAGCGGGGCCCACCGGGGAGCTGTTTTTT.

The V and J genes are TRBV28 and TRBJ2-7; possible D gene TRBD1, 6 bases. The CDR3 is 15 amino acids. The germline gives CDR1 MDHEN, CDR2 SYDVKM. Trimming stripped 6 bases from V and 5 bases from J, with 20 bases between. The CDR3 loop is CASSLMTGSRNEQYF. CDR3 sequence (DNA): TGTGCCAGCAGCCTCATGACAGGTTCTCGCAACGAGCAGTACTTC.

The rearrangement links TRBV5-1 to TRBJ1-2; weak D call: TRBD1 (5 bases). Trimming took 2 bases from V and 3 from J, leaving 8 bases between them. This CDR3 has 13 residues. Germline loops: CDR1 SGHRS, CDR2 YFSETQ. CDR3 bases: TGCGCCAGCAGCTTACCAGGGCACTATGGCTACACCTTC. This codes for CASSLPGHYGYTF. The full variable domain, rest sourced from reference TRBV5-1 and TRBJ1-2, is KAGVTQTPRYLIKTRGQQVTLSCSPISGHRSVSWYQQTPGQGLQFLFEYFSETQRNKGNFPGRFSGRQFSNSRSEMNVSTLELGDSALYLCASSLPGHYGYTFGSGTRLTVV.

This clone was seen only once. V is TRBV11-2 and J is TRBJ2-3, with 7 bases lining up with TRBD1. The CDR3 length is 16 residues. J was trimmed by 2 bases and V by 0 bases; bases with no gene match: 5. The germline V gene has CDR1 SGHAT and CDR2 FQNNGV. CDR3 sequence reads: CASSLDSGQFTDTQYF. The CDR3 DNA follows: TGTGCCAGCAGCTTAGACTCGGGACAGTTCACAGATACGCAGTATTTT.

The genes are TRBV10-3 and TRBJ1-5; TRBD1 agrees at 10 bases. The junction had 6 bases not matched to a gene; V was cut back by 3 bases and J by 7 bases. This CDR3 spans 15 amino acids. Germline CDR1 reads ENHRY; CDR2 reads SYGVKD. The CDR3 reads CAISDSDRGWQPQHF. CDR3 sequence (DNA): TGTGCCATCAGTGACTCGGACAGGGGGTGGCAGCCCCAGCATTTT.

The gene calls are TRBV28 and TRBJ2-6; D possibly matches TRBD1 or TRBD2 (5 bases each). Trimming took off 6 bases at V and 2 bases at J, with 11 bases between the two ends. CDR1 is MDHEN and CDR2 is SYDVKM in the germline V gene. This CDR3 comprises 15 residues. In DNA form, the CDR3 reads TGTGCCAGCAGCTCGCCGGGACCTGGGGCCAACGTCCTGACTTTC. Protein sequence: CASSSPGPGANVLTF.

The chain couples TRBV27 to TRBJ2-1; 7 bases match TRBD2. This CDR3 region has 13 residues. Losses at the gene ends were 3 bases for V and 9 bases for J; bases not matched to a gene: 5. Germline CDR1 and CDR2: MNHEY and SMNVEV (reference sequence). The CDR3 loop reads CASSLKWGGEQFF. The CDR3 nucleotides read TGTGCCAGCAGTTTGAAATGGGGGGGTGAGCAGTTCTTC.

The V gene is TRBV4-2, the J gene TRBJ1-6, with 7 nucleotides matching TRBD1. The germline CDR1 and CDR2 sequences are LGHNA and YNFKEQ. The CDR3 extends over 15 amino acids. The V gene end was trimmed by 2 bases and the J gene end by 5 bases; junction bases not matched to a gene: 3. CDR3 region: CASSQSQGDNSPLHF. As DNA, the CDR3 is TGTGCCAGCAGCCAATCCCAGGGGGATAATTCACCCCTCCACTTT.

The table lists this clone with a count of one. The V call is TRBV6-6, the J call TRBJ1-6; TRBD1 matches 7 bases. This CDR3 contains 14 residues. Trimming took 6 bases from V and 6 from J; bases not matched to a gene: 5. Germline values: CDR1 MNHNY, CDR2 SVGAGI (reference sequence). The CDR3 nucleotides read TGTGCCAGCAGGGAAGGGACAGTTAATTCACCCCTCCACTTT. Translated: CASREGTVNSPLHF.

This chain uses TRBV6-5 with TRBJ1-1, with D perhaps TRBD1 (5 bases). Germline V CDR1 and CDR2: MNHEY, SVGAGI. CDR3 length equals 14 residues. V lost 0 bases and J 4 bases, leaving 9 bases between the germline ends. CDR3 bases: TGTGCCAGCAGTTACTCCCAGAGGGGCACTGAAGCTTTCTTT. This translates into CASSYSQRGTEAFF.

V gene TRBV6-1 combines with J gene TRBJ1-2; D ambiguous. Germline CDR1 is MNHNS and CDR2 is SASEGT. This CDR3 has 13 residues. Trimming shortened V by 6 bases and J by 0 bases, and 8 bases separated the two germline ends. The CDR3 DNA follows: TGTGCCAGCAGGGCAGCCACTAACTATGGCTACACCTTC. Translating it yields CASRAATNYGYTF.